A selection of T cell receptor beta chains follows, all from one sample in a study of identifying expanded T cells in peripheral blood. The assay was immunoSEQ multiplex PCR, and TCRdb's table has in-frame clones only and misses some. The sample lists approximately 110,000 clones, around 89% occurring once. Sequences were obtained from blood. The receptors come from a person aged 18 to 75 in good health. CDR3s include the opening cysteine and the closing phenylalanine or tryptophan. The D gene is left open where the match is weak. Some rows have no size entry. The others give once, few or many, or a class for an expanded clone.

>TRBV5-4|16|TRBD1|-|TRBJ1-1
TGTGCCAGCAGCTTTGTATCAGGACAGGGGAACACTGAAGCTTTCTTT
CASSFVSGQGNTEAFF
>TRBV10-2|13|TRBD1|-|TRBJ1-1
TGCGCCAGCAGGGACAGGGGGCTCTCTGAAGCTTTCTTT
CASRDRGLSEAFF
>TRBV27|12|-|-|TRBJ2-1
TGTGCCAGCAGGACCGGGCCCCGTGAGCAGTTCTTC
CASRTGPREQFF
>TRBV30|21|-|once|TRBJ1-6
TGTGCCTGGAGTAAGGACACCGGTGGATCTGTAATTAGCTCCTATAATTCACCCCTCCACTTT
CAWSKDTGGSVISSYNSPLHF
>TRBV11-2|14|-|-|TRBJ2-4
TGTGCCAGCAGCTTACAGGGCGTCAAAAACATTCAGTACTTC
CASSLQGVKNIQYF
>TRBV28|15|TRBD1|-|TRBJ1-1
TGTGCCAGCAGGCCGCACGACAGGGGGCGGGCTGAAGCTTTCTTT
CASRPHDRGRAEAFF
>TRBV6-5|12|TRBD1|once|TRBJ2-7
TGTGCCAGCAGACGGGACAGCTACGAGCAGTACTTC
CASRRDSYEQYF
>TRBV11-3|14|TRBD1|-|TRBJ2-2
TGTGCCAGCAGCCCCGACAGGGCTGACGGGGAGCTGTTTTTT
CASSPDRADGELFF
>TRBV6-6|14|TRBD1|-|TRBJ2-1
TGTGCCAGCAGGGGGACAGGGGTTTCAAATGAGCAGTTCTTC
CASRGTGVSNEQFF
>TRBV5-1|16|TRBD2|-|TRBJ2-3
TGCGCCAGCAGCTTACTAGCGGGGGGTCTTTCGGATACGCAGTATTTT
CASSLLAGGLSDTQYF
>TRBV7-8|13|-|-|TRBJ2-1
TGTGCCAGCAGTCACGGCGGGACAGCCAAGCAGTTCTTC
CASSHGGTAKQFF
>TRBV9|15|TRBD1|-|TRBJ1-1
TGTGCCAGCAGCGTAGATACAGGGGGGAACACTGAAGCTTTCTTT
CASSVDTGGNTEAFF
>TRBV29-1|12|-|-|TRBJ1-1
TGCAGCGTTGGACAGCCTAACACTGAAGCTTTCTTT
CSVGQPNTEAFF
>TRBV7-2|16|TRBD2|few|TRBJ2-5
TGTGCCAGCAGCCCGGACATTTTGGGCGGGGGGGGGACCCAGTACTTC
CASSPDILGGGGTQYF
>TRBV6-6|13|-|few|TRBJ1-1
TGTGCCAGCAGATGGGGAACGGACACTGAAGCTTTCTTT
CASRWGTDTEAFF
>TRBV19|15|TRBD2|-|TRBJ2-7
TGTGCCAGTTCTACTCGGCGGGGGGCCTACTACGAGCAGTACTTC
CASSTRRGAYYEQYF
>TRBV6-6|12|-|-|TRBJ1-5
TGTGCCAGCAAGGCCAGCAATCAGCCCCAGCATTTT
CASKASNQPQHF
>TRBV28|15|TRBD1|-|TRBJ1-1
TGTGCCAGCAGTTTTACCACAGGGGGAAGGACTGAAGCTTTCTTT
CASSFTTGGRTEAFF
>TRBV2|13|-|-|TRBJ1-1
TGTTCGAGTCAGGCGGGGAGTTACACTGAAGCTTTCTTT
CSSQAGSYTEAFF
>TRBV6-5|13|-|-|TRBJ2-1
TGTGCCAGCAGGCCACAGGGCTACAATGAGCAGTTCTTC
CASRPQGYNEQFF
>TRBV5-6|15|-|-|TRBJ1-5
TGTGCCAGCAGCTTGGGGGTGGGGGGAAATCAGCCCCAGCATTTT
CASSLGVGGNQPQHF
>TRBV9|15|-|-|TRBJ2-1
TGTGCCAGCAGCCATTCGGGCACCTCCTACAATGAGCAGTTCTTC
CASSHSGTSYNEQFF
>TRBV5-1|15|-|-|TRBJ2-1
TGCGCCAGCACTCCCCTCGCGGGGTCCTACAATGAGCAGTTCTTC
CASTPLAGSYNEQFF
>TRBV18|14|-|-|TRBJ1-1
TGTGCCAGCTCCCCCCAGGGGATAGGCACTGAAGCTTTCTTT
CASSPQGIGTEAFF